These 20 T cell receptor beta chains originate from one sample sequenced in a study of blood T cell repertoires in COVID-19. The table came from immunoSEQ multiplex PCR; TCRdb's copy has only in-frame clones and leaves some out. This sample has some 210,000 clones, with about four fifths found just once. Sequencing was done on a sample of peripheral blood. Source of these receptors: a woman in her 70s with active or convalescent COVID-19.

The chain recombines TRBV10-2 with TRBJ2-1; 7 bases are a match to TRBD1. J was trimmed by 10 bases and V by 7 bases; bases with no gene match: 10. Germline V gene sequence: CDR1 WSHSY, CDR2 SAAADI. This CDR3 contains 13 residues. The CDR3 DNA is TGCGCCAGCACCGAGACAGGGCGTAACGAGCAGTTCTTC. This codes for CASTETGRNEQFF.

V is TRBV15 and J is TRBJ1-2, with TRBD1 matching over 9 bases. The CDR3 loop spans 14 amino acids. Trimming removed 5 bases from V and 4 bases from J; junction bases left unmatched: 5. Germline V gives CDR1 LNHNV, CDR2 YYDKDF (reference sequence). DNA for the CDR3: TGTGCCACCAGCCGGGACAGGGCCTCCTATGGCTACACCTTC. Translating it yields CATSRDRASYGYTF. Using reference TRBV15 and TRBJ1-2 for the parts outside the CDR3, the full variable domain is DAMVIQNPRYQVTQFGKPVTLSCSQTLNHNVMYWYQQKSSQAPKLLFHYYDKDFNNEADTPDNFQSRRPNTSFCFLDIRSPGLGDTAMYLCATSRDRASYGYTFGSGTRLTVV.

The chain joins TRBV28 to TRBJ2-6; maybe TRBD1 (5 bases). The CDR3 has 16 amino acids. Deletions cut 1 base from V and 4 bases from J, with 11 bases between. CDR1 and CDR2 (germline): MDHEN, SYDVKM. CDR3 region: CASSLLYRRGANVLTF. The CDR3 bases are TGTGCCAGCAGTTTATTGTACAGGCGAGGGGCCAACGTCCTGACTTTC.

This clone has only a few counts. The rearrangement uses TRBV6-1 and TRBJ1-6, with D tentatively TRBD1 (6 bases). V lost 4 bases to trimming and J lost 14 bases, with 27 bases between them. The germline gives CDR1 MNHNS, CDR2 SASEGT. The CDR3 spans 17 residues. The CDR3 loop reads CASSARTRDDRLRTLHF. DNA for the CDR3: TGTGCCAGCAGTGCAAGAACCCGGGACGACAGGCTTAGGACCCTCCACTTT.

The chain has TRBV19 and TRBJ1-4; weak D call: TRBD1 (5 bases). V was clipped by 5 bases and J by 6 bases, with 16 bases between them. Per germline, CDR1 LNHDA and CDR2 SQIVND (reference sequence). The CDR3 is 15 residues long. The CDR3 spells CASSAKWGRDEKLFF. The DNA of the CDR3 is TGTGCCAGTAGTGCGAAATGGGGCCGAGATGAAAAACTGTTTTTT.

The chain has TRBV19 and TRBJ2-1; 16 nucleotides line up with TRBD2. CDR3 size: 18 residues. After removal of 6 bases from V and 4 bases from J, the junction contained 9 bases not matched to a gene. The germline gives CDR1 LNHDA, CDR2 SQIVND (reference sequence). CDR3 sequence reads: CASSRGLAGGPGYNEQFF. The CDR3 DNA sequence: TGTGCCAGTAGCCGGGGACTAGCGGGAGGGCCGGGGTACAATGAGCAGTTCTTC.

This rearrangement joins TRBV10-1 to TRBJ2-2; D is perhaps TRBD1 (6 bases). V shed 6 bases and J shed 0 bases, with 11 bases lying between them. The CDR3 sequence is 15 residues long. Germline V gene data show CDR1 as WNHNN and CDR2 as SYGVQD (reference sequence). CDR3 nucleotide sequence: TGCGCCAGCAGAAAGGACAGCGCGAACACCGGGGAGCTGTTTTTT. It is translated as CASRKDSANTGELFF.

V gene TRBV29-1 combines with J gene TRBJ1-5; 8 bases map to TRBD1. The CDR3 extends over 13 amino acids. Looked up from germline, CDR1 is SQVTM and CDR2 is ANQGSEA. The ends lost 3 bases at V and 2 bases at J; junction bases unmatched: 0. CDR3 protein: CSVETGGNQPQHF. The CDR3 bases are TGCAGCGTTGAGACAGGGGGCAATCAGCCCCAGCATTTT.

This rearrangement joins TRBV7-5 to TRBJ2-3; the table's D call TRBD2 went unverified against the DNA. TRBV7-5 is labeled a pseudogene. This CDR3 has 13 amino acids. Here the CDR3 reads CEGRGAGTDTQYF. The CDR3 region has the DNA TGTGAGGGGCGGGGCGCGGGCACAGATACGCAGTATTTT.

CDR3 nucleotides: TGTGCCAGTAGTATGGTGAGGCTCGATAAGCCCCAGCATTTT. Translating it yields CASSMVRLDKPQHF. The chain uses TRBV19 and TRBJ1-5, with D hard to call. The CDR3 covers 14 residues. Germline V CDR1 and CDR2: LNHDA, SQIVND (reference sequence). V dropped 3 bases and J dropped 8 bases, with 14 bases sitting between them. Variable domain in full (rest from reference TRBV19 and TRBJ1-5): DGGITQSPKYLFRKEGQNVTLSCEQNLNHDAMYWYRQDPGQGLRLIYYSQIVNDFQKGDIAEGYSVSREKKESFPLTVTSAQKNPTAFYLCASSMVRLDKPQHFGDGTRLSIL.

This chain uses TRBV6-5 with TRBJ1-2, with 8 bases lining up with TRBD1. CDR1 MNHEY and CDR2 SVGAGI come from the germline V gene. The CDR3 length is 14 residues. Trimming cost V 6 bases and J 1 base; bases outside gene matches: 4. CDR3 amino acids: CASSSGQGNYGYTF. CDR3 nucleotides: TGTGCCAGCAGCAGCGGACAGGGTAACTATGGCTACACCTTC.

The CDR3 DNA is TGTGCCAGCAGTTACAGAGTCGGACACCCCTACGAGCAGTACTTC. Protein: CASSYRVGHPYEQYF. The V and J genes are TRBV6-5 and TRBJ2-7; D perhaps matches TRBD1 (5 bases). Germline V lookup: CDR1 MNHEY, CDR2 SVGAGI. Trimming left V 2 bases short and J 2 bases short, with 13 bases between. The CDR3 consists of 15 residues.

This chain uses TRBV12-3 or TRBV12-4 with TRBJ1-6, with 9 positions matching TRBD1. This CDR3 is built from 13 residues. J gave up 14 bases and V 3 bases, and 5 bases lay outside the gene matches. The CDR3 bases are TGTGCCAGCAGTTTGGACAGGGGCTCGGCCCTCCACTTT. Its translation is CASSLDRGSALHF.

As DNA, the CDR3 is TGTGCCAGCAGTTGGGGGGGGGAACCAGAGCTGTTTTTT. This gives the protein CASSWGGEPELFF. The chain combines TRBV6-5 with TRBJ2-2; 7 positions match TRBD2. From germline, CDR1 is MNHEY and CDR2 SVGAGI. V was pared by 4 bases and J by 11 bases, with 7 bases of the junction left unmatched. This CDR3 is 13 amino acids long.

DNA of the CDR3: TGTGCCAGCAGCTTGGCAGCGGGAGGGCCTAGCGAGCAGTACTTC. It codes for CASSLAAGGPSEQYF. The chain joins TRBV5-4 to TRBJ2-7; 10 bases agree with TRBD2. Unmatched junction bases numbered 6, after V lost 0 bases and J lost 6 bases. The CDR3 contains 15 residues. CDR1 and CDR2 (germline): SGHNT, YYREEE (reference sequence).

V is TRBV11-2 and J is TRBJ2-5; D is uncertain. The ends were cut back, 3 bases at V and 5 bases at J, with 19 bases in the middle. Per the germline V gene, CDR1 is SGHAT and CDR2 is FQNNGV. The CDR3 covers 16 residues. Here the CDR3 reads CASSFEPVIVRETQYF. CDR3 DNA: TGTGCCAGCAGCTTCGAGCCCGTTATAGTGCGGGAGACCCAGTACTTC.

This clone was picked up many times. The gene calls are TRBV5-1 and TRBJ2-5; 9 nucleotides align to TRBD2. The J segment lost 5 bases and the V segment lost 1 base, leaving 24 bases of the junction unmatched. The CDR3 is made up of 21 amino acids. Germline V gene data show CDR1 as SGHRS and CDR2 as YFSETQ. CDR3 nucleotides: TGCGCCAGCAGCTTGAAGTCGTTTGGCCTACTAGCGGGTTCGGGGATGGAGACCCAGTACTTC. Translating gives CASSLKSFGLLAGSGMETQYF. Supplemented by reference TRBV5-1 and TRBJ2-5, the full variable domain reads KAGVTQTPRYLIKTRGQQVTLSCSPISGHRSVSWYQQTPGQGLQFLFEYFSETQRNKGNFPGRFSGRQFSNSRSEMNVSTLELGDSALYLCASSLKSFGLLAGSGMETQYFGPGTRLLVL.

This chain joins TRBV2 and TRBJ2-7, with 9 bases lining up with TRBD1. V shed 6 bases, J shed 6 bases, and the junction held 15 bases outside the gene matches. Germline values: CDR1 SNHLY, CDR2 FYNNEI. The CDR3 has 16 amino acids. CDR3 nucleotides: TGTGCCAGCAGCTCATACCGGACAGGGGCAAATAGCGAGCAGTACTTC. Translating it yields CASSSYRTGANSEQYF.

V and J are TRBV4-1 and TRBJ1-4; 7 bases match TRBD1. Germline V gene data show CDR1 as MGHRA and CDR2 as YSYEKL. Trimming cost V 1 base and J 3 bases; bases outside gene matches: 8. The CDR3 runs 17 residues. CDR3 DNA: TGCGCCAGCAGCCAAGGACAGGGAATTTTGGCTAATGAAAAACTGTTTTTT. Translation gives CASSQGQGILANEKLFF.

The chain carries TRBV5-1 and TRBJ2-5; the match to TRBD1 covers 7 bases. Germline CDR1 is SGHRS and CDR2 is YFSETQ. J was trimmed by 1 base and V by 3 bases; bases with no gene match: 6. The CDR3 runs to 15 residues. The CDR3 reads CASSSTGPSQETQYF. In DNA form, the CDR3 reads TGCGCCAGCAGCTCGACAGGGCCGTCCCAAGAGACCCAGTACTTC.